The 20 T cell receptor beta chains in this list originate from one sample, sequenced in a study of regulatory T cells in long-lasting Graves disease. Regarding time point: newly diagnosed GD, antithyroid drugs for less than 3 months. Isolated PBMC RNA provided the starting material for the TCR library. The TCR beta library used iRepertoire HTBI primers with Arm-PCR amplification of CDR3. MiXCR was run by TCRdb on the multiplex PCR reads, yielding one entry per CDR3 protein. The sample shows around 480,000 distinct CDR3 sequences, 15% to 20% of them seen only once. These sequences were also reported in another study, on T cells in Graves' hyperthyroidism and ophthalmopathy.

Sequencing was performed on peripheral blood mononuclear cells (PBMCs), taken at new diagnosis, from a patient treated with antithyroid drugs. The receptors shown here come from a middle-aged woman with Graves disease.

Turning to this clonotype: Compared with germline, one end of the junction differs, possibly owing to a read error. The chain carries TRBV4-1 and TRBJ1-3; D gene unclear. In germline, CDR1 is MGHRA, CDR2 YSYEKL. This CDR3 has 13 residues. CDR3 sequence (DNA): TGCGCCAGCAGTCAAGAGTTGTGGGACACCATATATTTT. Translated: CASSQELWDTIYF.

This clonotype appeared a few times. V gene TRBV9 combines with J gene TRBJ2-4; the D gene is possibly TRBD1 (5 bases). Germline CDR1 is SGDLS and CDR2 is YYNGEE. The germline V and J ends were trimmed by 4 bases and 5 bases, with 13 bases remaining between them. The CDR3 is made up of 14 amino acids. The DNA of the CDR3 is TGTGCCAGCAGCCGCCAGGGAACTGAAAACATTCAGTACTTC. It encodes CASSRQGTENIQYF.

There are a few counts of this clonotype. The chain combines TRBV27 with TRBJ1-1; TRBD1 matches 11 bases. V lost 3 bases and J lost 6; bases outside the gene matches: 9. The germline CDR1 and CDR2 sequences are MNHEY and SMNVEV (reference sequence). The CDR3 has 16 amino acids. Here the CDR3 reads CASSFLGGQGASEAFF. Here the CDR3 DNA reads TGTGCCAGCAGTTTTTTGGGCGGACAGGGGGCTTCTGAAGCTTTCTTT.

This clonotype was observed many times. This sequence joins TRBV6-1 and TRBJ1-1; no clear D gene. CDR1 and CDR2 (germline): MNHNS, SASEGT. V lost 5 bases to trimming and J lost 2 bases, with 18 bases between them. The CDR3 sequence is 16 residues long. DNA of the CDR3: TGTGCCAGCAGTCCACGTGGAGGGCAGACCAACACTGAAGCTTTCTTT. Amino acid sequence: CASSPRGGQTNTEAFF.

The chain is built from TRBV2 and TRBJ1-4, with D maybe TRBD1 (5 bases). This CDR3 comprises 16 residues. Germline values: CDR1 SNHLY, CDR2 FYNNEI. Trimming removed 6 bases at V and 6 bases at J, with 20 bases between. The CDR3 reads CASSREVDRTDEKLFF. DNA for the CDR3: TGTGCCAGCAGCAGGGAAGTTGACAGAACCGATGAAAAACTGTTTTTT.

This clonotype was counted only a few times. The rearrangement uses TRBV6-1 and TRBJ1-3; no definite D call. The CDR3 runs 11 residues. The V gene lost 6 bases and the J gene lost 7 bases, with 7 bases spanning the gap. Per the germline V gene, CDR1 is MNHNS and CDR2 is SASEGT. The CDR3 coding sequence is TGTGCCAGCAGCCAGGTGAACACCATATATTTT. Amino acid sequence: CASSQVNTIYF.

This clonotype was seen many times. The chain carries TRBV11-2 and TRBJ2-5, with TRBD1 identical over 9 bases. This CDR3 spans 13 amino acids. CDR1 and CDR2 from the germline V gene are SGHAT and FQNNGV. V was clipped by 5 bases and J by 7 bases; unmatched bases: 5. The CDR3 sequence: CASSADRGGTQYF. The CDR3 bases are TGTGCCAGCAGCGCGGACAGGGGAGGGACCCAGTACTTC.

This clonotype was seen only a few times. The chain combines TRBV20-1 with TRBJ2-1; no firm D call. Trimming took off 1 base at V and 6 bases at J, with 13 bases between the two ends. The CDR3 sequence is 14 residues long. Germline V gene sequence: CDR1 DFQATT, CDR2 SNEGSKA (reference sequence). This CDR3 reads CSARVGNAPNEQFF. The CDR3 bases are TGCAGTGCTAGAGTAGGGAACGCCCCCAATGAGCAGTTCTTC.

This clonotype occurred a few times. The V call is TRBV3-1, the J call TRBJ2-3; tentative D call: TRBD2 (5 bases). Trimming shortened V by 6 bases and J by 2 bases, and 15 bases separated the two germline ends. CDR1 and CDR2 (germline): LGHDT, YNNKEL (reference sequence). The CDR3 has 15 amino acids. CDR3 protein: CASSNPGDPTDTQYF. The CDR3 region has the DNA TGTGCCAGCAGTAACCCCGGGGATCCCACAGATACGCAGTATTTT.

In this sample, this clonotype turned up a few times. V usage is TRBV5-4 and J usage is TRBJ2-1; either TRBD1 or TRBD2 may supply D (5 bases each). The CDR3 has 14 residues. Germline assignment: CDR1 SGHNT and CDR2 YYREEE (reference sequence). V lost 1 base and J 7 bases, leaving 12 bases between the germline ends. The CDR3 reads CASSLSLGTNEQFF. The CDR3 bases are TGTGCCAGCAGCTTGTCCTTAGGGACGAATGAGCAGTTCTTC. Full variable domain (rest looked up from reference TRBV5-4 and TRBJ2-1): ETGVTQSPTHLIKTRGQQVTLRCSSQSGHNTVSWYQQALGQGPQFIFQYYREEENGRGNFPPRFSGLQFPNYSSELNVNALELDDSALYLCASSLSLGTNEQFFGPGTRLTVL.

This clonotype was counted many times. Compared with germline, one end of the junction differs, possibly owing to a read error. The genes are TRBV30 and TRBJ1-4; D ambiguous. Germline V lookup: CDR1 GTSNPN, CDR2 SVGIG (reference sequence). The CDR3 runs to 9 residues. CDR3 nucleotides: TGTGCCTGGAGTTATACCCAGTGGTTT. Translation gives CAWSYTQWF.

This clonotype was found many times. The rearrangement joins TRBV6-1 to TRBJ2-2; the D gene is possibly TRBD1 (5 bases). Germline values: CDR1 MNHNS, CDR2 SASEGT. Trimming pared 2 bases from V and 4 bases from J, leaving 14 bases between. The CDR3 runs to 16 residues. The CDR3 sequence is CASSEQGGSITGELFF. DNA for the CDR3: TGTGCCAGCAGTGAACAGGGCGGCTCAATCACCGGGGAGCTGTTTTTT.

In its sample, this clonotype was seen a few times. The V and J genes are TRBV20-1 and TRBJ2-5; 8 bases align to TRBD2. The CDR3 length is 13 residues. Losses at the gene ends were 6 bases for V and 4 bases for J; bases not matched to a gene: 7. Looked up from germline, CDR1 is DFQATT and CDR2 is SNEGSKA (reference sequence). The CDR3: CSAVRGAGETQYF. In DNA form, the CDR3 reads TGCAGTGCCGTGCGGGGGGCCGGAGAGACCCAGTACTTC.

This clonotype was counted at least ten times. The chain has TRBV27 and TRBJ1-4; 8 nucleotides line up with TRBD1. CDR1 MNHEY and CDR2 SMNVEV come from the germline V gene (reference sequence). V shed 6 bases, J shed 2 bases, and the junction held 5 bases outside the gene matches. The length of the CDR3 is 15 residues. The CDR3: CASRGQGVTNEKLFF. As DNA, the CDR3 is TGTGCCAGCAGAGGACAGGGCGTCACTAATGAAAAACTGTTTTTT.

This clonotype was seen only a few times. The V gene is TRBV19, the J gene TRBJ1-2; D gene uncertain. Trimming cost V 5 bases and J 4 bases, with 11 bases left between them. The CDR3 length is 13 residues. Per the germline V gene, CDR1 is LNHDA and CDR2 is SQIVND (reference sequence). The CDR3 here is CASSVIEAYGYTF. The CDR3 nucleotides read TGTGCCAGTAGTGTCATTGAGGCCTATGGCTACACCTTC. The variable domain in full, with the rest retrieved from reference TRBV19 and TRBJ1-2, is DGGITQSPKYLFRKEGQNVTLSCEQNLNHDAMYWYRQDPGQGLRLIYYSQIVNDFQKGDIAEGYSVSREKKESFPLTVTSAQKNPTAFYLCASSVIEAYGYTFGSGTRLTVV.

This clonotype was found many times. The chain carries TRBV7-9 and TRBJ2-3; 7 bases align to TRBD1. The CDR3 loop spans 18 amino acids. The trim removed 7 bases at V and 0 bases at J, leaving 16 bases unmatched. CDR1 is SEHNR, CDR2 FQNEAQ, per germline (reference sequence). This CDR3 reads CASTVPRDRIHSTDTQYF. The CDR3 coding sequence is TGTGCCAGCACCGTGCCCCGGGACAGAATACATAGCACAGATACGCAGTATTTT.

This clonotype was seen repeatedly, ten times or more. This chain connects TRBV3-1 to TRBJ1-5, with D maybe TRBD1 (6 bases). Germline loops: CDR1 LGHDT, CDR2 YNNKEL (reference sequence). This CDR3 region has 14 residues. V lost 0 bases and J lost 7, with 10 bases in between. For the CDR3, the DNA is TGTGCCAGCAGCCAAGAAGGGGGATCCCAGCCCCAGCATTTT. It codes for CASSQEGGSQPQHF.

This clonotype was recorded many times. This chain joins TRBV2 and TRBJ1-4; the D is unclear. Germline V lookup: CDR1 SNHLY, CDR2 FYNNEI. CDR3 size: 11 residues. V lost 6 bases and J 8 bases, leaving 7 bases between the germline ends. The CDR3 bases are TGTGCCAGCAGCGTTCTAGAAAAACTGTTTTTT. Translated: CASSVLEKLFF.

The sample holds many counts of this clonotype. The DNA for the CDR3 is TGTGCCTGGGACAGGGAGAGCACTGAAGCTTTCTTT. It yields the protein CAWDRESTEAFF. The chain recombines TRBV30 with TRBJ1-1; 7 bases are shared with TRBD1. Per germline, CDR1 GTSNPN and CDR2 SVGIG (reference sequence). The length of the CDR3 is 12 residues. V gave up 5 bases and J gave up 4 bases; unmatched junction bases: 4. Looking up the rest from reference TRBV30 and TRBJ1-1 gives the full variable domain: SQTIHQWPATLVQPVGSPLSLECTVEGTSNPNLYWYRQAAGRGLQLLFYSVGIGQISSEVPQNLSASRPQDRQFILSSKKLLLSDSGFYLCAWDRESTEAFFGQGTRLTVV.

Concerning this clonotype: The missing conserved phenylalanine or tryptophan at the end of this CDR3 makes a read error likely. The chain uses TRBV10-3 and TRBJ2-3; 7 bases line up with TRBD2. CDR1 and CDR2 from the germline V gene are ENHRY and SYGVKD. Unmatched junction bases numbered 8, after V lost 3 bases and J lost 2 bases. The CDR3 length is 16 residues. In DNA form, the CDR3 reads TGTGCCATCAGTGATCGGGCTAGCGGACTCACAGATACGCAGTATCTT. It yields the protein CAISDRASGLTDTQYL.